These 10 T cell receptor beta chains were sequenced from one sample in a study of shared clonotypes between healthy human individuals. Sequenced by immunoSEQ multiplex PCR; TCRdb stores in-frame clones only, minus some. The sample lists 190,000 or so clones; approximately 61% were seen once. The sequencing input was memory CD4+ T cells sorted from blood. Subset: CD45RA-negative fraction. These TCRs come from a man aged 30 to 45 in good health.

The rearrangement joins TRBV5-1 to TRBJ2-1; 8 nucleotides agree with TRBD1. Germline CDR1 and CDR2: SGHRS and YFSETQ. Trimming cost V 5 bases and J 9 bases; bases outside gene matches: 10. The CDR3 runs to 14 residues. The CDR3 nucleotides read TGCGCCAGCAGAGGAGGGACAGGTGGTCGTGAGCAGTTCTTC. This gives the protein CASRGGTGGREQFF.

This clone has only a few counts. The CDR3 bases are TGTGCCAGCAGCCAAGTACTAGCGGGAGTTTCCTACAATGAGCAGTTCTTC. This translates into CASSQVLAGVSYNEQFF. This chain connects TRBV4-2 to TRBJ2-1; 11 bases map to TRBD2. V was clipped by 1 base and J by 1 base; unmatched bases: 3. Germline V gives CDR1 LGHNA, CDR2 YNFKEQ. The CDR3 is 17 amino acids.

There are a few counts of this clone. This chain links TRBV11-2 with TRBJ2-7, with 7 bases that match TRBD1. CDR3 length equals 15 residues. J was trimmed by 7 bases and V by 2 bases; bases with no gene match: 11. Germline V gene sequence: CDR1 SGHAT, CDR2 FQNNGV. The CDR3 is CASSLNGQAPLEQYF. CDR3 sequence (DNA): TGTGCCAGCAGCTTAAACGGACAGGCCCCCCTGGAGCAGTACTTC.

The rearrangement uses TRBV9 and TRBJ2-1; D may be TRBD1 or TRBD2 (6 bases each). The CDR3 covers 15 residues. V dropped 4 bases and J dropped 3 bases, with 14 bases sitting between them. Germline-derived CDR1 and CDR2 are SGDLS and YYNGEE. The CDR3 loop reads CASSQRGDDYNEQFF. DNA for the CDR3: TGTGCCAGCAGCCAGAGGGGGGACGACTACAATGAGCAGTTCTTC.

The gene calls are TRBV18 and TRBJ1-1, with a possible D match to TRBD1 (6 bases). Germline lookup yields CDR1 KGHSH and CDR2 LQKENI. Trimming cost V 5 bases and J 2 bases, with 15 bases left between them. The CDR3 covers 15 residues. CDR3: CASSSDRHPNTEAFF. CDR3 in DNA: TGTGCCAGCTCATCTGACAGGCATCCCAACACTGAAGCTTTCTTT.

The V call is TRBV7-9, the J call TRBJ2-7; D may be TRBD1 or TRBD2 (5 bases each). V was clipped by 2 bases and J by 2 bases, with 10 bases between them. CDR1 is SEHNR and CDR2 is FQNEAQ in the germline V gene (reference sequence). This CDR3 comprises 14 residues. The chain's CDR3 is CASSLLRGTYEQYF. The CDR3 DNA reads TGTGCCAGCAGCTTATTGAGGGGAACCTACGAGCAGTACTTC. The variable domain in full, with the rest retrieved from reference TRBV7-9 and TRBJ2-7, is DTGVSQNPRHKITKRGQNVTFRCDPISEHNRLYWYRQTLGQGPEFLTYFQNEAQLEKSRLLSDRFSAERPKGSFSTLEIQRTEQGDSAMYLCASSLLRGTYEQYFGPGTRLTVT.

This rearrangement joins TRBV12-5 to TRBJ1-1; 8 nucleotides match TRBD1. With V trimmed by 2 bases and J by 8 bases, 16 bases remained unmatched. Per germline, CDR1 LGHNT and CDR2 FRNRAP. The CDR3 extends over 17 amino acids. The CDR3 sequence: CASGLTMGTGWMGEAFF. The CDR3 nucleotides read TGTGCTAGTGGTTTGACCATGGGGACAGGTTGGATGGGGGAAGCTTTCTTT.

V gene TRBV7-2 combines with J gene TRBJ2-1; TRBD2 matches at 11 bases. The ends lost 3 bases at V and 6 bases at J; junction bases unmatched: 7. The CDR3 length is 16 residues. Germline values: CDR1 SGHTA, CDR2 FQGNSA. The CDR3 sequence is CASSFPLAGVGNEQFF. In DNA form, the CDR3 reads TGTGCCAGCAGCTTCCCACTAGCGGGAGTAGGCAATGAGCAGTTCTTC.

The rearrangement links TRBV9 to TRBJ2-1; 7 positions agree with TRBD2. This CDR3 has 15 residues. CDR1 and CDR2 from the germline V gene are SGDLS and YYNGEE. With 2 bases clipped from V and 1 base from J, the junction kept 3 bases outside the gene matches. CDR3 region: CASSVGGGSYNEQFF. CDR3 coding DNA: TGTGCCAGCAGCGTGGGGGGAGGGTCCTACAATGAGCAGTTCTTC.

The chain uses TRBV9 and TRBJ2-3; a possible D gene is TRBD2 (5 bases). Germline values: CDR1 SGDLS, CDR2 YYNGEE. V lost 0 bases and J lost 6, with 8 bases in between. This CDR3 comprises 13 residues. Here the CDR3 reads CASSVGGLDTQYF. In DNA form, the CDR3 reads TGTGCCAGCAGCGTAGGAGGGTTGGATACGCAGTATTTT.